This TCR beta chain is drawn from a study of sequential checkpoint blockade in melanoma. Treatment: randomized to nivolumab then ipilimumab (arm A) or the reverse (arm B). Method: immunoSEQ multiplex PCR; TCRdb's copy keeps in-frame clones and lacks some. In the table there are some 17,000 clones, 74% of which are singletons. V shed 6 bases and J 4 bases; nucleotides not matched to a gene: 5. The germline CDR1 and CDR2 sequences are MNHEY and SMNVEV (reference sequence). The CDR3 is made up of 13 amino acids. Specimen: CD8+ T cells sorted from blood (inferred from file names), collected from a patient given nivolumab and ipilimumab in sequence. The genes are TRBV27 and TRBJ2-7; 8 bases are shared with TRBD2. The source is a human donor with melanoma. This CDR3 reads CASSMSGSYEQYF. The CDR3 region has the DNA TGTGCCAGCAGCATGAGCGGGAGTTACGAGCAGTACTTC.